This T cell receptor (beta chain) was sequenced during a study of blood T cell repertoires in COVID-19. Overall study context: Specimens from acute and convalescent COVID-19 originated in the United States, Italy and Spain. T cells, B-cell-depleted T cells, or PBMCs supplied cDNA or gDNA.

This clone was counted between two and nine times. Original analysis: Amplification from reference gene primers served as the basis for estimated nucleated cell counts. The assay was immunoSEQ multiplex PCR, and TCRdb's table has in-frame clones only and misses some. V, J and clone size are those of that table, while D and trimming were read from the DNA. The sample holds approximately 18,000 clones, 90% to 95% seen once. Trimming took 0 bases from V and 5 from J, leaving 11 bases between them. CDR3 length: 15 residues. Germline CDR1 and CDR2: LNHDA and SQIVND (reference sequence). The V gene is TRBV19, the J gene TRBJ1-5, with D uncertain. Sequencing used peripheral blood. The TCR comes from a human donor in a cohort sampled during active COVID-19. The CDR3 coding sequence is TGTGCCAGTAGTATAGATCTATGGGAGGATCAGCCCCAGCATTTT. This sequence encodes CASSIDLWEDQPQHF.